This T cell receptor (beta chain) was sequenced during a study of Ad26.COV2.S vaccination and SARS-CoV-2 variants (dated by TCRdb to about 2021). Some background on the complete study: Donors in the vaccine arm were drawn from COV1001, a multicentre, randomized, double-blind, placebo-controlled phase I-IIa trial testing Ad26.COV2.S in healthy adults. The specificity and breadth of SARS-CoV-2-reactive T cell receptors after Ad26.COV2.S vaccination were assessed by TCRbeta repertoire sequencing. Participants in the trial were split at random into five groups of five each, receiving low-dose or high-dose Ad26.COV2.S once or twice, or else placebo on both occasions. Investigators remained blinded to trial group allocation during experiments and outcome assessment. Dosing of Ad26.COV2.S was intramuscular, at either 5x10^10 or 1x10^11 viral particles, delivered as one shot or as two shots spaced 56 days apart. A total of 32 samples were included in the TCR-sequenced set, comprising approximately 20 Ad26.COV2.S vaccine recipients, 5 placebo recipients and 8 SARS-CoV-2 convalescent individuals.

What this sample's treatment or condition label stands for: roughly 19 received Ad26.COV2.S at low or high dose, single or two shots; 5 received placebo; per-sample allocation not given. For vaccine and placebo recipients, the sequenced repertoires came from samples collected on day 63 after the first injection. Between 29 July and 7 August 2020, Cohort 1b enrolled 25 adults aged 18-55 years at one site in Boston, USA. Ad26.COV2.S consisted of a replication-incompetent adenovirus type 26 vector by which a prefusion-stabilized SARS-CoV-2 spike protein from the original Wuhan strain was expressed. The junction shows trimming of 0 bases on V and 1 base on J, and the gene matches do not reach 4 bases of it. Via the germline V gene, CDR1 is SGHTA and CDR2 FQGNSA. The CDR3 numbers 16 residues from cysteine through phenylalanine. CDR3 DNA is the only sequence kept; it has 48 bases, read in frame from the first base.

Notes on this clone: What this receptor recognizes is not known. One base away there is no much larger clone; base qualities are not given.

The immunoSEQ Assay was used to sequence TCRbeta CDR3 regions. After extraction, genomic DNA underwent amplification by bias-controlled multiplex PCR, followed by high-throughput sequencing. In the paper's pipeline: To quantify the absolute abundance of every unique TCRbeta CDR3 region, sequences were collapsed and filtered. T cell fraction was estimated by normalizing TCRbeta template counts to usable DNA, with usable DNA measured through amplification of reference genes found in all nucleated cells. Repertoire TCRs were annotated as SARS-CoV-2-specific when V gene, CDR3 amino acid sequence and J gene were exactly matched to a known reactive TCR set. The reference SARS-CoV-2 TCR set was obtained from MIRA and was filtered for enrichment in COVID-19-positive ImmuneCODE repertoires, whereby public or cross-reactive TCRs were removed. Using the MIRA antigens, annotated TCRs were further analysed by specific ORF or by position within an ORF. Depth was the summed frequency of annotated unique rearrangements, while breadth was defined as annotated unique rearrangements over total unique productive rearrangements. TCR breadth was compared between groups using two-sided Wilcoxon rank-sum tests. What TCRdb holds here is the immuneACCESS table cut down to in-frame rearrangements. Part of the clones is not present; checked against another copy, under half of the missing clones reflect an unresolved V gene, and the others are unexplained. V, J and clone size derive from that table, while D and trimming were established from the DNA sequence. The sample has some 480,000 clones on record, roughly 87% of them singletons. Together, the top ten hold more than 10% of the sample.

General conclusions and limits of the study: According to the authors, total T cell responses may have been underestimated by the TCR breadth and depth analyses. Non-spike TCR breadth was comparable between vaccine and placebo recipients, consistent with the vaccine containing only spike. Comparing responses between vaccine doses or regimens was not something the study was powered to do. Compared with placebo recipients, Ad26.COV2.S recipients showed higher spike-specific TCR breadth (P = 0.0014). Substantial breadth of spike-specific CD8+ and CD4+ T cell responses was reported after vaccination.

Sequencing used peripheral blood, obtained in a trial of Ad26.COV2.S vaccine versus placebo. The V gene is TRBV7-2 and the J gene is TRBJ2-3, with 7 bases aligning to TRBD2. The sequence derives from a person aged 18 to 59 who received the Ad26.COV2.S COVID-19 vaccine or a placebo. The CDR3 region reads CASSLAGTSGTDTQYF. Read as DNA, the sequence is TGTGCCAGCAGCTTAGCGGGCACTAGCGGCACAGATACGCAGTATTTT.